This TCR beta chain was recorded in a study of T cells in women clearing cervical HPV infection. Comments on this clone: The read falls 3 residues short of the CDR3 end, and the missing part is taken from the germline J gene.

TCRdb's copy holds only in-frame clones and misses some; the assay was immunoSEQ multiplex PCR. In all, the sample yields tens of thousands of clones. From germline, CDR1 is KGHSH and CDR2 LQKENI. The CDR3 totals 15 residues. The clonotype was recovered from a woman between 18 and 70 years old with a cervical HPV16 infection that either progressed to CIN3+ or cleared (not recorded which). The chain is built from TRBV18 and TRBJ2-4, with TRBD1 matching 7 bases. The sequenced sample was blood buffy coat. CDR3 DNA, as far as it was read: TGTGCCAGCTCACCCGACAGGGAGAGCGCGAAAGGT. Translated, it gives CASSPDRESAKG. The whole CDR3 sequence reads CASSPDRESAKGQYF.